A single TCR beta chain is shown here with its context. Only in-frame clones appear in the TCRdb table, and some are missing; sequencing was by immunoSEQ multiplex PCR. Here the sample spans about 220,000 clones, around 82% being singletons. The sample originates from a study of blood T cell repertoires in COVID-19. With V trimmed by 6 bases and J by 5 bases, 6 bases remained unmatched. The CDR3 is 13 amino acids. The germline V gene encodes CDR1 PRHDT and CDR2 FYEKMQ (reference sequence). The sequence derives from a woman of 80 years or more with acute or convalescent COVID-19. The sample taken for sequencing was peripheral blood. The V and J genes are TRBV13 and TRBJ1-1; 7 bases agree with TRBD1. The CDR3 DNA follows: TGTGCCAGCAGTTTGACAGGGCGGACTGAAGCTTTCTTT. This sequence encodes CASSLTGRTEAFF.